This T cell receptor (beta chain) was obtained from a study of shared clonotypes between healthy human individuals. Study-wide context: The cohort comprised a couple of women and a few men. Their ages spanned 18 to 49 years. Each donor's CD8 memory used one plate, CD8 naive two, each CD4 subset three. Study-wide results and limits: Few donors limited the genetic and exposure-history diversity represented.

As to this clone: Its specificity is not known.

Using immunoSEQ multiplex PCR, the repertoire was profiled, and TCRdb retains in-frame clones only, with some absent. The table records roughly 2 million clones, 95% of them present only once. CD45RA-negative memory and CD45RA+ naive subsets were split from the CD4+ cells. The sequence was collected from a man aged 18 to 30 in good health. The material sequenced was naive CD4+ T cells sorted from blood. Subset indicated: CD45RA+ positively selected.

This CDR3 reads CASSPMRTSGSNEQFF. The CDR3 nucleotides are TGTGCCAGCTCACCAATGAGGACTAGCGGGAGCAATGAGCAGTTCTTC. The chain links TRBV18 to TRBJ2-1, with TRBD2 matching 13 bases. The CDR3 is 16 amino acids. Germline V gives CDR1 KGHSH, CDR2 LQKENI. After removal of 2 bases from V and 6 bases from J, the junction contained 4 bases not matched to a gene.